This is a list of T cell receptor beta chains from one sample in a study of T-cell memory formation after mild COVID-19. TCRdb re-called the 5' RACE reads through MiXCR, storing one row per CDR3 protein. The sample has just under 350,000 distinct CDR3 sequences, roughly 13% seen once. The source material was PBMCs or a T cell subset sorted from them (not recorded which). Receptor source: a man aged 18 to 29 who had mild COVID-19 (a few samples of this study predate the infection). Cell type and time point are not known. Each CDR3 is given with its conserved first and last residue. The D gene is left open where the match is weak. A clone size is listed for some rows: how often the clone was seen (once, few, many), or a class if it is expanded.

J,D,length,size,V,CDR3,DNA
TRBJ2-1,NA,15,few,TRBV28,CASSLDGGAYNEQFF,TGTGCCAGCAGTTTAGATGGGGGGGCATACAATGAGCAGTTCTTC
TRBJ2-5,NA,17,NA,TRBV4-1,CASSQPWGLSPQETQYF,TGCGCCAGCAGCCAACCCTGGGGACTGAGTCCCCAGGAGACCCAGTACTTC
TRBJ1-5,NA,16,few,TRBV7-2,CASSLVAGAPGQPQHF,TGTGCCAGCAGCTTAGTTGCGGGGGCGCCGGGTCAGCCCCAGCATTTT
TRBJ1-6,NA,14,NA,TRBV3-1,CASSLTDHNSPLHF,TGTGCCAGCAGCCTGACAGACCACAATTCACCCCTCCACTTT
TRBJ2-5,NA,14,few,TRBV18,CASSPRTDKETQYF,TGTGCCAGCTCACCACGGACAGATAAAGAGACCCAGTACTTC
TRBJ1-5,TRBD1,13,NA,TRBV7-2,CASSWDRYQPQHF,TGTGCCAGCAGTTGGGACAGATATCAGCCCCAGCATTTT
TRBJ2-7,TRBD2,16,NA,TRBV19,CASSPSSGGDPYEQYF,TGTGCCAGTAGTCCGTCTAGCGGGGGGGACCCCTACGAGCAGTACTTC
TRBJ2-4,TRBD1,11,few,TRBV6-6,CASSPTGLQYF,TGTGCCAGCAGCCCGACAGGGCTTCAGTACTTC
TRBJ2-5,NA,15,NA,TRBV5-6,CASSLYNGGGETQYF,TGTGCCAGCAGCTTGTATAACGGCGGAGGGGAGACCCAGTACTTC
TRBJ1-1,NA,13,NA,TRBV5-1,CASRYQRGAEAFF,TGCGCCAGCAGATATCAACGCGGCGCTGAAGCTTTCTTT
TRBJ2-2,TRBD2,16,few,TRBV4-3,CASSLGGVTNTGELFF,TGCGCCAGCAGCCTCGGGGGGGTCACTAACACCGGGGAGCTGTTTTTT
TRBJ2-1,TRBD1,12,NA,TRBV7-9,CSRTGGNNEQFF,TGTTCGCGGACAGGGGGCAACAATGAGCAGTTCTTC
TRBJ1-5,NA,15,few,TRBV4-1,CASSQVPGNNQPQHF,TGCGCCAGCAGCCAAGTTCCAGGGAACAATCAGCCCCAGCATTTT
TRBJ1-1,NA,12,few,TRBV20-1,CSARDGNTEAFF,TGCAGTGCTAGAGACGGGAACACTGAAGCTTTCTTT
TRBJ2-3,NA,13,NA,TRBV11-1,CASSFVWGDTQYF,TGTGCCAGCAGCTTTGTGTGGGGAGATACGCAGTATTTT
TRBJ2-2,NA,16,NA,TRBV14,CASSPQRTANTGELFF,TGTGCCAGCAGCCCGCAAAGGACAGCGAACACCGGGGAGCTGTTTTTT
TRBJ2-3,NA,15,few,TRBV29-1,CSVGGPITAPDTQYF,TGCAGCGTTGGCGGCCCAATAACAGCCCCAGATACGCAGTATTTT
TRBJ2-1,NA,15,NA,TRBV5-6,CASSSVRGWHNEQFF,TGTGCCAGCAGTTCGGTCCGGGGGTGGCACAATGAGCAGTTCTTC
TRBJ1-1,NA,12,NA,TRBV30,CAWAPWGTEAFF,TGTGCCTGGGCTCCTTGGGGCACTGAAGCTTTCTTT
TRBJ2-5,TRBD1,15,many,TRBV5-1,CASSSLPGTEETQYF,TGCGCCAGCAGCTCCCTTCCCGGGACAGAAGAGACCCAGTACTTC
TRBJ2-4,NA,15,NA,TRBV4-2,CASSLLEGIENIQYF,TGTGCCAGCAGCTTATTGGAGGGTATAGAAAACATTCAGTACTTC
TRBJ1-1,NA,15,NA,TRBV6-5,CASSDIRQVGTEAFF,TGTGCCAGCAGTGACATCCGTCAGGTGGGCACTGAAGCTTTCTTT
TRBJ2-3,TRBD1,15,NA,TRBV12-3/TRBV12-4,CASRTGSRGTDTQYF,TGTGCCAGCCGGACAGGGTCGAGAGGCACAGATACGCAGTATTTT
TRBJ2-3,NA,15,NA,TRBV6-5,CASSYSMLGLDTQYF,TGTGCCAGCAGTTACAGTATGCTGGGGCTAGATACGCAGTATTTT
TRBJ2-5,NA,13,NA,TRBV18,CASSPGVQETQYF,TGTGCCAGCTCACCAGGGGTGCAAGAGACCCAGTACTTC
TRBJ2-2,NA,12,many,TRBV11-2,CASSWGSGELFF,TGTGCCAGCAGCTGGGGTAGCGGGGAGCTGTTTTTT
TRBJ1-1,NA,13,few,TRBV6-5,CASSFVKGNEAFF,TGTGCCAGCAGTTTCGTAAAGGGAAATGAAGCTTTCTTT
TRBJ1-6,NA,14,few,TRBV28,CASSLVSYNSPLHF,TGTGCCAGCAGTTTAGTCAGCTATAATTCACCCCTCCACTTT
TRBJ1-3,NA,11,few,TRBV6-5,CASGSDTTIYF,TGTGCCAGCGGATCGGACACGACCATATATTTT
TRBJ1-4,NA,14,many,TRBV12-3/TRBV12-4,CASSPSGTNEKLFF,TGTGCCAGCAGTCCTAGTGGGACTAATGAAAAACTGTTTTTT
TRBJ1-5,NA,14,NA,TRBV5-1,CASIGDVGNQPQHF,TGCGCCAGCATTGGGGACGTGGGCAATCAGCCCCAGCATTTT
TRBJ1-5,NA,14,NA,TRBV10-3,CAIGREGNIQPQHF,TGTGCCATCGGTCGCGAAGGGAATATTCAGCCCCAGCATTTT
TRBJ2-1,TRBD2,17,few,TRBV29-1,CSVDGVAGAPMDNEQFF,TGCAGCGTTGACGGGGTAGCGGGGGCCCCTATGGACAATGAGCAGTTCTTC
TRBJ2-3,NA,12,NA,TRBV20-1,CSARAASDTQYF,TGCAGTGCTAGAGCTGCTTCAGATACGCAGTATTTT
TRBJ1-1,TRBD1,14,many,TRBV4-3,CASSPDRGKPEAFF,TGCGCCAGCAGCCCGGACAGGGGAAAACCTGAAGCTTTCTTT
TRBJ2-1,NA,14,few,TRBV3-1,CASSLRAGDNEQFF,TGTGCCAGCAGCCTTAGAGCCGGAGACAATGAGCAGTTCTTC
TRBJ2-1,TRBD2,16,NA,TRBV6-2/TRBV6-3,CASSYLFSGGTYEQFF,TGTGCCAGCAGTTACCTCTTTAGCGGGGGGACTTATGAGCAGTTCTTC
TRBJ2-7,TRBD1,15,many,TRBV6-5,CASSYGGTGSYEQYF,TGTGCCAGCAGTTACGGGGGGACAGGGTCCTACGAGCAGTACTTC
TRBJ1-4,NA,15,NA,TRBV23-1,CASSQSKGHCEKLFF,TGCGCCAGCAGTCAATCCAAGGGACACTGTGAAAAACTGTTTTTT
TRBJ1-5,NA,14,NA,TRBV4-1,CASSRYYSNQPQHF,TGCGCCAGCAGCCGATACTACAGCAATCAGCCCCAGCATTTT
TRBJ2-3,TRBD2,16,NA,TRBV24-1,CATSDSASGGEITQYF,TGTGCCACCAGTGATTCGGCTAGCGGGGGGGAGATTACGCAGTATTTT
TRBJ1-1,NA,15,NA,TRBV4-3,CASSQEGWGVAEAFF,TGCGCCAGCAGCCAAGAAGGTTGGGGGGTCGCTGAAGCTTTCTTT
TRBJ2-3,TRBD2,16,few,TRBV11-2,CASSHRLAGGPDTQYF,TGTGCCAGCAGCCATCGACTAGCGGGGGGGCCGGATACGCAGTATTTT
TRBJ2-5,NA,13,many,TRBV10-2,CASSEEGGETQYF,TGCGCCAGCAGTGAGGAGGGGGGAGAGACCCAGTACTTC
TRBJ2-2,NA,15,NA,TRBV6-6,CASSYSNRAPGELFF,TGTGCCAGCAGTTACTCGAACAGGGCGCCCGGGGAGCTGTTTTTT
TRBJ2-7,TRBD2,14,NA,TRBV6-2/TRBV6-3,CASSYAAGGYEQYF,TGTGCCAGCAGTTATGCAGCGGGGGGATACGAGCAGTACTTC
TRBJ2-2,NA,15,NA,TRBV7-6,CASSIGGVDTGELFF,TGTGCCAGCAGTATAGGGGGAGTCGACACCGGGGAGCTGTTTTTT
TRBJ2-2,NA,19,few,TRBV7-2,CASSLKGQGRFTNTGELFF,TGTGCCAGCAGCTTAAAAGGGCAGGGGCGATTTACGAACACCGGGGAGCTGTTTTTT
TRBJ1-2,NA,12,few,TRBV20-1,CSARGQHYGYTF,TGCAGTGCTAGAGGTCAGCACTATGGCTACACCTTC
TRBJ2-3,NA,14,many,TRBV7-2,CASSSSVHTDTQYF,TGTGCCAGCAGCTCTAGCGTTCACACAGATACGCAGTATTTT
TRBJ2-7,TRBD2,13,few,TRBV12-3/TRBV12-4,CASSRTSGYEQYF,TGTGCCAGCAGTCGGACTAGCGGCTACGAGCAGTACTTC
TRBJ2-1,TRBD2,14,many,TRBV10-1,CASSEAAGVNEQFF,TGCGCCAGCAGTGAGGCCGCGGGGGTCAATGAGCAGTTCTTC
TRBJ1-2,NA,12,NA,TRBV6-5,CASSSQGLGYTF,TGTGCCAGCAGCTCCCAAGGGTTGGGCTACACCTTC
TRBJ2-5,NA,12,few,TRBV7-2,CASGQAPGTQYF,TGTGCCAGCGGCCAGGCCCCGGGGACCCAGTACTTC
TRBJ1-2,NA,15,few,TRBV6-6,CASSYDPGLNYGYTF,TGTGCCAGCAGTTACGACCCGGGGCTGAACTATGGCTACACCTTC
TRBJ2-2,TRBD1,14,few,TRBV5-1,CASNMGQGPGELFF,TGCGCCAGCAACATGGGACAGGGTCCCGGGGAGCTGTTTTTT
TRBJ2-1,TRBD1,16,NA,TRBV6-6,CASRTYPGQSYNEQFF,TGTGCCAGCAGAACTTACCCGGGACAGTCCTACAATGAGCAGTTCTTC
TRBJ2-5,TRBD2,14,few,TRBV6-5,CASRGLAGPGAQYF,TGTGCCAGTCGGGGGCTAGCGGGTCCCGGAGCCCAGTACTTC